This T cell receptor beta chain comes out of a study of early T cells in non-severe SARS-CoV-2 infection. Study-level information: The chains were unpaired, and the sequenced material was bulk RNA from unsorted whole blood.

Study-wide results and limits: The study's VDJdb matching favored anti-spike CD8 responses and missed private and CD4 specificities.

Unique molecular identifiers were added to individual cDNA molecules. TCRdb reprocessed the 5' RACE reads with MiXCR, giving one entry per CDR3 protein. The sample has more than 65,000 distinct CDR3 sequences; around 13% are singletons. This clonotype was observed many times. The antigen remains undetermined. Germline CDR1 is KGHSH and CDR2 is LQKENI. The ends were cut back, 2 bases at V and 3 bases at J, with 11 bases in the middle. CDR3 size: 15 residues. The receptor comes from an adult who was a healthcare worker with PCR-confirmed SARS-CoV-2 infection or an uninfected control (not recorded which). This chain connects TRBV18 to TRBJ2-1; possibly TRBD2 for D (5 bases). The sequenced material came from whole blood. The CDR3 nucleotides are TGTGCCAGCTCACCAGAACAGAGGGTCTACAATGAGCAGTTCTTC. Its translation is CASSPEQRVYNEQFF.